This TCR beta chain was sequenced in a study of T-cell memory formation after mild COVID-19. Study-level information: TCR clusters were largely donor specific. Study results and caveats: Largely, contracting CD4+ clones fell within CM and EM, and contracting CD8+ clones within EMRA.

This clonotype was found a few times. Its antigen remains unknown. The CDR3 consists of 19 residues. V was pared by 5 bases and J by 2 bases, with 14 bases of the junction left unmatched. Constant-segment-primed 5'RACE gave TCR alpha and TCR beta cDNA libraries with sample barcodes and UMIs. In TCRdb, the 5' RACE reads were re-called with MiXCR into one record per CDR3 protein. The sample carries roughly 100,000 distinct CDR3 sequences, over 15% recorded once. The chain employs TRBV12-3 or TRBV12-4 and TRBJ2-3; 12 positions agree with TRBD2. The sequence was collected from an adult woman who had mild COVID-19 (a few samples of this study predate the infection). Cell type and time point are not known. Sequenced: PBMCs or a T cell subset sorted from them (not recorded which). In nucleotides, the CDR3 is TGTGCCAGCAGTCTGCGGGGACTAGCGGGCCAAGGTATCACAGATACGCAGTATTTT. As protein: CASSLRGLAGQGITDTQYF.